This T cell receptor (beta chain) was sequenced in a study of blood T cell repertoires in COVID-19. CDR3 length: 15 residues. Looked up from germline, CDR1 is MDHEN and CDR2 is SYDVKM. With 5 bases clipped from V and 5 bases from J, the junction kept 9 bases outside the gene matches. The protocol was immunoSEQ multiplex PCR, while the TCRdb copy is restricted to in-frame clones and leaves out a portion. The table lists approximately 270,000 clones, 80% to 90% of them singletons, with 4% to 4.5% in the top ten. The material sequenced was PBMCs or T cells enriched from blood (not recorded which). The clonotype was recovered from a woman between 25 and 40 years old who had recovered from COVID-19. This chain joins TRBV28 and TRBJ2-7; 10 bases fit TRBD1. DNA for the CDR3: TGTGCCAGCAGTCCGCGGACAGGGGGTTTTAACGAGCAGTACTTC. This encodes CASSPRTGGFNEQYF.